These T cell receptor beta chains were read from a single sample in a study of CD8+CD57+ T cells in acquired aplastic anemia. TCRdb called the reads again in MiXCR, with one record for every CDR3 protein. Altogether 180,000 or so distinct CDR3 sequences are present, roughly 50% being singletons, with the ten largest covering 1.8%. Material: sorted CD4+, CD8+, or CD8+CD57+ T cells (not recorded which) from PBMCs. The receptor set was obtained from a human donor with aplastic anemia. The CDR3 runs from the conserved cysteine through the conserved F or W. The D gene is left open where the match is weak. The listing skips clone size in some rows; elsewhere it reads once, few, many or a size class.

CASTFRGNTGELFF,TGTGCCAGCACCTTCAGGGGGAACACCGGGGAGCTGTTTTTT,NA,once,TRBV2,TRBJ2-2
CASSGGGRQGQQYF,TGTGCCAGCAGCGGAGGGGGAAGACAGGGCCAGCAGTACTTC,NA,once,TRBV7-3,TRBJ2-7
CATSDFSGDTEAFF,TGTGCCACCAGTGATTTTAGCGGGGACACTGAAGCTTTCTTT,NA,NA,TRBV24-1,TRBJ1-1
CATSDRTSGGAGETQYF,TGTGCCACCAGTGACCGGACTAGCGGGGGGGCGGGGGAGACCCAGTACTTC,TRBD2,NA,TRBV24-1,TRBJ2-5
CASNNNRGSYGYTF,TGCGCCAGCAATAATAACAGGGGGAGCTATGGCTACACCTTC,TRBD1,NA,TRBV10-1,TRBJ1-2
CASSVGVEEKLFF,TGTGCCAGCAGCGTAGGAGTGGAGGAAAAACTGTTTTTT,NA,NA,TRBV9,TRBJ1-4
CASTESGQANTEAFF,TGTGCCAGTACCGAATCAGGACAGGCCAACACTGAAGCTTTCTTT,TRBD1,once,TRBV19,TRBJ1-1
CASTLSYGNEQFF,TGTGCCAGCACCTTGTCGTACGGAAATGAGCAGTTCTTC,NA,many,TRBV5-8,TRBJ2-1
CSARAGTLYEQYF,TGCAGTGCTAGAGCCGGGACACTCTACGAGCAGTACTTC,NA,NA,TRBV20-1,TRBJ2-7
CATSDYTANEQFF,TGTGCCACCAGTGATTACACGGCCAATGAGCAGTTCTTC,NA,NA,TRBV24-1,TRBJ2-1
CASSLGNSGNTIYF,TGTGCCAGCAGCTTAGGCAACTCTGGAAACACCATATATTTT,NA,many,TRBV7-2,TRBJ1-3
CSARVESGQPQETQYF,TGCAGTGCTAGAGTAGAGTCGGGGCAGCCCCAAGAGACCCAGTACTTC,NA,few,TRBV20-1,TRBJ2-5
CASSFATAEAFF,TGTGCCAGCAGCTTTGCAACCGCTGAAGCTTTCTTT,NA,many,TRBV14,TRBJ1-1
CASSLDASPNQPQHF,TGTGCCAGCAGCTTGGATGCCAGCCCCAATCAGCCCCAGCATTTT,NA,many,TRBV5-4,TRBJ1-5
CASSLSNTGELFF,TGTGCCAGCAGCCTATCGAACACCGGGGAGCTGTTTTTT,NA,many,TRBV3-1,TRBJ2-2
CASSSRDPNTEAFF,TGTGCCAGCAGCTCCCGGGACCCGAACACTGAAGCTTTCTTT,NA,NA,TRBV4-2,TRBJ1-1
CASSEFKGPDTQYF,TGTGCCAGCAGTGAATTTAAAGGACCAGATACGCAGTATTTT,NA,many,TRBV25-1,TRBJ2-3
CASSEDSGLTDTQYF,TGTGCCAGCAGTGAAGATTCCGGGCTCACAGATACGCAGTATTTT,NA,NA,TRBV25-1,TRBJ2-3
CASSEITSGRADTQYF,TGTGCCAGCAGCGAAATCACTAGCGGGAGAGCAGATACGCAGTATTTT,TRBD2,NA,TRBV11-2,TRBJ2-3
CASSQQGGNQPQHF,TGTGCCAGTAGTCAACAGGGGGGCAATCAGCCCCAGCATTTT,TRBD1,NA,TRBV19,TRBJ1-5
CASSLGDRANTEAFF,TGTGCCAGCAGCCTGGGGGACAGGGCGAACACTGAAGCTTTCTTT,TRBD1,many,TRBV7-3,TRBJ1-1
CASSLVGGTEYGYTF,TGTGCCAGCAGCTTAGTGGGGGGGACTGAATATGGCTACACCTTC,NA,many,TRBV7-9,TRBJ1-2
CASSLGTSGAYEQYF,TGCGCCAGCAGCCTTGGGACTAGCGGGGCTTACGAGCAGTACTTC,TRBD2,many,TRBV4-3,TRBJ2-7
CASSFTGLNTEAFF,TGCGCCAGCAGCTTTACAGGGCTGAACACTGAAGCTTTCTTT,NA,many,TRBV5-1,TRBJ1-1
CASSQSYDGVDGYTF,TGTGCCAGCAGCCAATCATACGACGGGGTTGACGGCTACACCTTC,NA,many,TRBV16,TRBJ1-2
CSARQVVQETQYF,TGCAGTGCTAGACAGGTTGTGCAAGAGACCCAGTACTTC,NA,few,TRBV20-1,TRBJ2-5
CASTVRSLFGGYEQYF,TGTGCCAGCACCGTCAGGTCCCTATTCGGGGGATACGAGCAGTACTTC,NA,NA,TRBV6-1,TRBJ2-7
CASSWGGRSSYEQYF,TGCGCCAGCAGCTGGGGGGGGCGAAGCTCCTACGAGCAGTACTTC,NA,many,TRBV5-1,TRBJ2-7